The T cell receptor beta chain described here comes from a study of cytomegalovirus exposure and HLA in healthy donors (dated by TCRdb to about 2017). At the level of the whole study: According to an earlier analysis of around 600 of the donors, about 179 million T cells yielded 100 million or so unique TCR beta sequences and around 280 Gb of sequence data. The aim of the study was to test whether cataloging public T cell receptors could identify signatures of past pathogen exposure. Every repertoire in the discovery cohort had been generated on one and the same sequencing platform. To predict cytomegalovirus infection status, the study combined high-throughput TCR immunosequencing, statistical association of individual TCRs with disease status, and machine learning. Five DR-DQ haplotypes were handled as single units for association and clustering, since linkage in the cohort was strong. In addition to the first cohort of approximately 670 subjects, a separate validation cohort of under 150 different subjects was used. Of the approximately 400 genotyped donors, roughly 76% were placed in the genetic ancestry cluster associated with self-reported Caucasian donors. In a later genetic analysis, genome-wide SNP genotypes for about 60% of the 666 donors were used, and that subset was treated as a discovery cohort. Using immunosequencing, the study profiled T cell repertoires from about 650 subjects and related those repertoires to cytomegalovirus serostatus. Rather than drawing on any new phenotypic data, the later analysis identified candidate immune exposures from TCR beta sequences and the way those sequences occurred across donors. An earlier analysis of approximately 640 of the donors applied high-throughput TCR beta sequencing to assess whether each TCR beta V gene segment acted as functional or pseudogenic. Among 300 to 500 genotyped donors of the cohort, an average of roughly 230,000 unique TCR beta nucleotide sequences was sequenced per donor, of which roughly 18% were non-productive. An early release that covered some 630 HLA-typed donors contained about 300 gigabases of sequencing data and around 85 million unique TCR sequences. Class I and class II HLA loci were covered by the typing at four-digit resolution. The number of donors typed differed by locus, with roughly 629-640 for A, B, C, DRB1 and DQB1, 522 for DQA1, some 570 for DPA1, and some 470 for DPB1. Donor age, sex, ethnicity and CMV serostatus were compiled alongside the repertoire data. To study patterns of TCR occurrence, a later analysis re-analyzed previously published TCR beta repertoires from hundreds of donors and added high-resolution HLA genotyping. On the study overall, not on this receptor specifically: Most TCR sequences were observed very rarely across donors, whereas some public TCRs were present in many individuals. A later genetic analysis associated a missense DCLRE1C variant with V-gene and J-gene trimming of TCR beta chains, and an independent cohort replicated the association. The earlier analysis of almost 600 of the donors excluded fewer than 20 rarely observed V segments, including chromosome 9 orphons, because counts were too low. According to the authors, the approach could potentially be generalized to other disease states and immunological phenotypes. In a later analysis, the rate of TCR association differed among HLA loci, with DRB1 alleles having the most associated TCRs and HLA-C alleles having the fewest. Only TCR beta chains were sequenced in this cohort, and the absence of alpha or paired-chain data limited detectable features. Linkage disequilibrium might explain the correlated functional status among segregating V segments, but an unknown experimental factor could not be ruled out. Most CMV-associated TCR beta chains appeared to be HLA-restricted in a later analysis, and the HLA associations seemed to be driven largely by CMV exposure. Sequencing depth was assumed to be roughly uniform across donors in the presence/absence analyses, though that assumption may not hold. CMV serostatus was the only immune exposure information available for the cohort. According to a later genetic analysis, donors in an Asian-associated ancestry cluster had fewer N-insertions in productive TCRs than the approximately 710-donor mean. Compared with equally common non-associated chains, HLA-associated TCR beta chains in a later analysis were more clonally expanded and had lower generation probabilities. Several of the top co-occurrence clusters appeared to be linked to parvovirus B19, influenza, CMV and Epstein-Barr virus, according to a later analysis. A later analysis associated some 17,000 TCR beta sequences with specific HLA alleles at a false discovery rate of 0.05. HLA typing was unavailable for some donors at each locus, so association tests used only the typed subset. When HLA alleles, especially DR and DQ, strongly co-occurred, attributing TCR associations to individual alleles was difficult. A further reported finding was that TCR beta sequences accurately predicted the HLA-A and HLA-B alleles for most subjects in the first cohort. In vitro tests confirmed that a few of the cytomegalovirus-associated TCR beta chains recognize cytomegalovirus antigens. An earlier analysis of some 590 of the donors showed that most TCR beta V segments appeared in productive rearrangements either about 90% or about 30% of the time, which broadly matched IMGT annotations. A total of about 180 TCR beta chains were listed by the study as associated with cytomegalovirus. The sequencing pipeline was judged likely to have produced a cluster of highly shared sequence variants as a technical artifact. The classifier was reported to diagnose cytomegalovirus status with high specificity and sensitivity in both the original and validation cohorts.

To note about this clone: Its specific antigen is unknown. Base quality data are lacking; no much larger clone is found one base away.

The library was obtained by the immunoSEQ multiplex PCR assay. For the multiplex PCR, a mixture combining 60 forward primers for TCR Vbeta segments and 13 reverse primers for TCR Jbeta segments was used. The CDR3 region of rearranged TCR beta genes was amplified from genomic DNA with a multiplex PCR assay. The Illumina HiSeq System was used to sequence the amplified TCR beta libraries as 87-base-pair reads. As for the authors' bioinformatics: A later analysis counted about 76 million unique TCR beta chains across the 666 repertoires, and around 12 million of these chains were shared by at least two donors. Raw reads were error-corrected and collapsed into unique sequences by a nearest-neighbor algorithm in which closely related sequences were merged to remove PCR and sequencing errors. CDR3 sequences were aligned to IMGT reference sequences to assign V, D and J gene segments. For a sequence to be retained, a match of at least six nucleotides to both a V gene segment and a J gene segment was required. Rearrangements were classified as productive when the CDR3 lacked stop codons and remained in frame with V and J, and all other rearrangements were classified as non-productive. Following IMGT convention, CDR3 was defined as the stretch from the second conserved V-encoded cysteine up to the conserved J-encoded phenylalanine. The earlier analysis of 550 to 650 of the donors excluded any sequence lacking an unambiguous match to a single V gene segment. An earlier analysis of several hundred of the donors called V segments functional above 56.7% productive rearrangements and segregating when the between-donor standard deviation exceeded 5%. A statistical classification framework was built for diagnosing cytomegalovirus status from the catalog of TCR beta chain sequences. In a later analysis, V and J genes were assigned by comparing TCR nucleotide sequences against IMGT/GENE-DB human TR gene sequences. Using the TCRdist pipeline, a later analysis assigned CDR3 sequences along with most-parsimonious VDJ recombination scenarios. A later analysis defined each TCR beta chain by its CDR3 amino acid sequence plus V-gene family, and excluded reads lacking a unique V-gene family. In a later analysis, 500 to 700 highly shared, low-generation-probability nucleotide sequences were removed to address suspected cross-contamination and a sequencing artifact. In a later analysis, a clonal expansion index was calculated for each public chain from normalized within-repertoire ranks of inferred template counts. In a later analysis, generation probabilities were computed with a VDJ recombination model fitted to out-of-frame rearrangements, and the resulting probabilities were checked against IGoR. Hypergeometric tests were used in a later analysis to score TCR-TCR, TCR-HLA and TCR-CMV co-occurrence, with a repertoire-size bias correction applied to the TCR pairs. In a later analysis, false discovery rates were estimated by permuting HLA or CMV assignments 20 times. A later analysis grouped co-occurring TCRs with DBSCAN, adding TCRdist sequence similarity when clustering within HLA-allele-positive subsets. Repertoires with fewer than 30,000 or more than 120,000 public chains were left out of co-occurrence clustering, as were roughly five repertoires with anomalous nucleotide sharing. Held by TCRdb, this immuneACCESS table contains in-frame sequences only and omits some clones. Under half of the omission traces to an unresolved V gene where checked; the cause of the rest is unknown. The D gene and trimming were derived from the DNA, and the V and J assignments and clone size from that table. The sample has roughly 150,000 clones on record, 70% to 85% of them singletons. The top ten hold about 3.7% of the sample.

In total, approximately 700 healthy bone marrow donors made up the cohort. At the time of sampling, every cohort member was nominally healthy, though immune exposures that went unrecorded were likely present. The donor was CMV seronegative and belonged to the group of roughly 330 seronegative cohort members. A peripheral blood sample was provided by each donor, and peripheral blood mononuclear cells were used for TCR beta sequencing. Genomic DNA was extracted from the blood cell samples with the Qiagen DNeasy Blood Extraction Kit. The clonotype originates from a male donor in good health and CMV-seronegative. The material sequenced was PBMCs.

The CDR3 protein: CASSEWVGLANDEQFF. The DNA sequence is TGTGCCAGCAGTGAATGGGTTGGACTAGCTAACGATGAGCAGTTCTTC. The sequence links TRBV25-1 to TRBJ2-1; 8 central bases correspond to TRBD2. The CDR3 runs 16 residues from the cysteine to the phenylalanine. Only the CDR3 portion is preserved as DNA: 48 bases, with reading frame beginning at the first base. The germline V gene provides CDR1 MGHDK and CDR2 SYGVNS. Trimmed from V: 1 base; trimmed from J: 8 bases; junction bases lacking a gene match: 10.